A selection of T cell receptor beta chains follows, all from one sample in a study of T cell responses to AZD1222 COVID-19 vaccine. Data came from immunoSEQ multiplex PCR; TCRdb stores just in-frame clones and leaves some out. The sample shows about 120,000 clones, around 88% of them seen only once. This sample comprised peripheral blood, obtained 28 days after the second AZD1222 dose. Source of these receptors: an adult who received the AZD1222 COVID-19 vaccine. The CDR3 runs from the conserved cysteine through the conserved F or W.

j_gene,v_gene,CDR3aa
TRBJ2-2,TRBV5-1,CASSFSGRNTGELFF
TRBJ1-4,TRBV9,CASNRRGGITNEKLFF
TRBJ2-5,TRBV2,CASRTSGGGETQYF
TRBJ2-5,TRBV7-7,CASSLGGRGETQYF
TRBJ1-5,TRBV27,CASSQGANQPQHF
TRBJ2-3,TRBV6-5,CASSYVGGGMADTQYF
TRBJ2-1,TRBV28,CASSFAYNEQFF
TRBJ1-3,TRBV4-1,CASSQGYQGSSGNTIYF
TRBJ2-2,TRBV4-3,CASSQGEGLNTGELFF
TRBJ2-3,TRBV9,CASSVGRAGGPEYF
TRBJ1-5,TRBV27,CASSLARGPNQPQHF
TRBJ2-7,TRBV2,CASSRQGHSYEQYF
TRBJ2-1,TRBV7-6,CASSRPLGGTDNEQFF
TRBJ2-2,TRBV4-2,CASSQARTGNTGELFF
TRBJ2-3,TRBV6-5,CASTRRALSTDTQYF
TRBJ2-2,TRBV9,CASSVGRDRGVGTGELFF
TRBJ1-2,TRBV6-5,CASSRQAGDYGYTF
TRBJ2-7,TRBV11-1,CASSRDGGRYEQYF
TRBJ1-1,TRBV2,CASGTELNTEAFF
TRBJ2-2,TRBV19,CASSISGAGTGELFF
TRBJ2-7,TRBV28,CASSDTSGSYEQYF
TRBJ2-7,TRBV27,CASRSGTGSSYEQYF
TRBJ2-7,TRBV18,CASSPPGTGVYEQYF
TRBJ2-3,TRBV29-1,CSVEGGPFTDTQYF
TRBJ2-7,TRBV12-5,CASGRTGNYEQYF
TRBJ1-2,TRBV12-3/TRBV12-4,CASSFGGIYGYTF
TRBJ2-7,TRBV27,CASSTHRGHHEQYF
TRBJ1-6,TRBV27,CASRPGVSYNSPLHF
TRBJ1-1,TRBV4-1,CASSQRTGDTEAFF
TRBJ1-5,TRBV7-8,CASSPTGQPQHF
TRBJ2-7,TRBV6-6,CASSYSKRGQYEQYF
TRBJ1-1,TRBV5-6,CASSLGRGVSEAFF
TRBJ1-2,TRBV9,CASSVEVSGYGYTF
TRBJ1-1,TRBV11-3,CASSLGRIGTEAFF
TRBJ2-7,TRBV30,CAYRDRGAYEQYF
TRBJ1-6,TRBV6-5,CASRGQGNSPLHF
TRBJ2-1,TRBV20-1,CSASWAGNEQFF
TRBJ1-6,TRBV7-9,CASSPGGNSPLHF
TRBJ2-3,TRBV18,CASSPISATPSVTQYF
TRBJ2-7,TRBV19,CASRGTGMGEQYF
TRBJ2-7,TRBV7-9,CASSPTDSYEQYF
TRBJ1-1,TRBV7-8,CASSLGEGSNTEAFF